Listed here are 19 T cell receptor beta chains from one sample, sequenced in a study of T cell changes during pregnancy in multiple sclerosis. Produced via immunoSEQ multiplex PCR; TCRdb's table is partial and in-frame only. The profile shows 40,000 to 50,000 clones, 85% to 95% of them singletons. The specimen comprised CD8+ T cells from peripheral blood mononuclear cells, sampled in the third trimester of pregnancy. The origin of the receptors is a female donor with multiple sclerosis, enrolled in a pregnancy study.

The V call is TRBV6-5, the J call TRBJ1-1; 7 bases match TRBD1. This CDR3 contains 15 residues. Germline V gives CDR1 MNHEY, CDR2 SVGAGI. The junction had 9 bases not matched to a gene; V was cut back by 2 bases and J by 6 bases. The CDR3 here is CASSYATGPQSEAFF. The CDR3 DNA follows: TGTGCCAGCAGTTACGCGACAGGGCCTCAATCTGAAGCTTTCTTT.

The genes are TRBV11-2 and TRBJ1-2, with D tentatively TRBD1 (6 bases). CDR3 size: 14 residues. The ends were cut back, 5 bases at V and 2 bases at J, with 12 bases in the middle. Germline-derived CDR1 and CDR2 are SGHAT and FQNNGV. CDR3 nucleotide sequence: TGTGCCAGCAGCCGGGACAACTACAACTATGGCTACACCTTC. Translation: CASSRDNYNYGYTF.

The chain uses TRBV27 and TRBJ1-1; D remains ambiguous. CDR1 and CDR2 from the germline V gene are MNHEY and SMNVEV (reference sequence). Between the trimmed V and J ends, which lost 4 bases and 6 bases, there was a span of 15 bases. The CDR3 totals 14 residues. The CDR3 loop is CASSSPTRSAEAFF. DNA of the CDR3: TGTGCCAGCAGTTCCCCAACTCGCAGCGCTGAAGCTTTCTTT.

The chain employs TRBV2 and TRBJ2-1; 8 nucleotides agree with TRBD2. This CDR3 has 16 amino acids. Unmatched junction bases numbered 12, after V lost 7 bases and J lost 4 bases. The germline gives CDR1 SNHLY, CDR2 FYNNEI. CDR3 nucleotides: TGTGCCAGCACAGGGCCCGGGACTAGTGTGTACAATGAGCAGTTCTTC. Protein sequence: CASTGPGTSVYNEQFF.

Only a few counts were recorded for this clone. Other DNA sequences in this sample translate to the same CDR3. The chain carries TRBV6-4 and TRBJ2-2, with 12 bases matching TRBD2. This CDR3 contains 15 residues. From germline, CDR1 is MRHNA and CDR2 SNTAGT. J was trimmed by 4 bases and V by 3 bases; bases with no gene match: 0. The CDR3 loop reads CASSELAGGTGELFF. CDR3 DNA sequence: TGTGCCAGCAGTGAACTAGCGGGAGGCACCGGGGAGCTGTTTTTT.

The V call is TRBV7-3, the J call TRBJ2-5; TRBD1 matches 9 bases. This CDR3 spans 15 amino acids. From germline, CDR1 is SGHTA and CDR2 FQGTGA. V was pared by 3 bases and J by 4 bases, with 6 bases of the junction left unmatched. The CDR3 region has the DNA TGTGCCAGCAGCTTGGCAACAGGGGGCGCAGAGACCCAGTACTTC. Translated: CASSLATGGAETQYF.

The J gene is TRBJ1-2, the V gene TRBV27; a weak D match, TRBD1 (6 bases). The CDR3 runs 14 residues. Germline V gives CDR1 MNHEY, CDR2 SMNVEV (reference sequence). V was trimmed by 0 bases and J by 4 bases, leaving 9 bases between them. In nucleotides, the CDR3 is TGTGCCAGCAGTTTATCGGGGGCTGGCTATGGCTACACCTTC. Protein sequence: CASSLSGAGYGYTF.

V and J are TRBV7-9 and TRBJ2-1; 12 nucleotides line up with TRBD2. J lost 5 bases, V lost 4 bases, and 9 bases had no gene match. Germline values: CDR1 SEHNR, CDR2 FQNEAQ (reference sequence). The length of the CDR3 is 17 residues. The CDR3 sequence is CASSSPSGRALDNEQFF. For the CDR3, the DNA is TGTGCCAGCAGCTCCCCTAGCGGGAGGGCCCTCGACAATGAGCAGTTCTTC.

The chain has TRBV19 and TRBJ2-1; D might be TRBD2 (6 bases). Trimming took 5 bases from V and 7 from J, leaving 12 bases between them. This CDR3 contains 13 residues. The germline CDR1 and CDR2 sequences are LNHDA and SQIVND (reference sequence). CDR3 loop: CASSVGGRNEQFF. CDR3 DNA: TGTGCCAGTAGTGTTGGAGGGAGGAATGAGCAGTTCTTC.

V usage is TRBV2 and J usage is TRBJ1-2; D may be TRBD1 (5 bases). There are 14 residues in the CDR3. Germline lookup yields CDR1 SNHLY and CDR2 FYNNEI. Trimming shortened V by 2 bases and J by 4 bases, and 11 bases separated the two germline ends. The CDR3 sequence: CASSEWGGTYGYTF. The CDR3 nucleotides are TGTGCCAGCAGTGAATGGGGCGGGACCTATGGCTACACCTTC.

This clone was seen just once. This chain connects TRBV23-1 to TRBJ2-7; D may be TRBD2 (6 bases). TRBV23-1 is an ORF; its function is uncertain. With 2 bases removed from V and 7 bases from J, the gap between germline ends came to 21 bases. This CDR3 comprises 16 residues. CDR3 residues: CASSQVDLRGLEEQYF. DNA of the CDR3: TGCGCCAGCAGTCAAGTAGATCTAAGGGGACTCGAGGAGCAGTACTTC.

This chain joins TRBV5-5 and TRBJ2-7; 8 nucleotides match TRBD2. V lost 0 bases to trimming and J lost 3 bases; unmatched junction nucleotides: 5. This CDR3 region has 15 residues. Per the germline V gene, CDR1 is SGHKS and CDR2 is YYEKEE (reference sequence). The CDR3 protein is CASSLELAGIYEQYF. The CDR3 nucleotides are TGTGCCAGCAGCTTGGAATTAGCGGGAATCTACGAGCAGTACTTC.

The chain uses TRBV11-2 and TRBJ2-7; no clear D gene. The V end lost 5 bases, the J end lost 0 bases, and 11 bases lay between the germline ends. CDR3 length equals 14 residues. Germline values: CDR1 SGHAT, CDR2 FQNNGV. Written as DNA, the CDR3 is TGTGCCAGCAGCCCTCTAACGAGCTCCTACGAGCAGTACTTC. It yields the protein CASSPLTSSYEQYF.

J is TRBJ2-3 and V is TRBV27; D is possibly TRBD2 (5 bases). V lost 7 bases, J lost 6 bases, and 14 bases lay in between. Germline loops: CDR1 MNHEY, CDR2 SMNVEV (reference sequence). This CDR3 has 13 amino acids. The CDR3 is CASNYRGGDTQYF. The CDR3 nucleotides are TGTGCCAGCAACTACCGAGGCGGGGATACGCAGTATTTT.

V is TRBV2 and J is TRBJ2-7; no clear D gene. V lost 4 bases and J 3 bases, leaving 7 bases between the germline ends. CDR1 and CDR2 (germline): SNHLY, FYNNEI. The CDR3 loop spans 12 amino acids. CDR3 in DNA: TGTGCCAGCAGTGCCCTACTCTACGAGCAGTACTTC. Translated, it gives CASSALLYEQYF.

The rearrangement links TRBV27 to TRBJ2-3; perhaps TRBD2 as D (7 bases). CDR1 and CDR2 (germline): MNHEY, SMNVEV (reference sequence). Deletions cut 4 bases from V and 6 bases from J, with 17 bases between. The CDR3 has 15 amino acids. In DNA, the CDR3 is TGTGCCAGCAGTTCACCGCGGGGGCAGGCGGATACGCAGTATTTT. Translation gives CASSSPRGQADTQYF.

This sequence joins TRBV7-2 and TRBJ2-2; TRBD2 matches at 7 bases. The germline gives CDR1 SGHTA, CDR2 FQGNSA. CDR3 size: 16 residues. V dropped 1 base and J dropped 4; count of bases not matched to a gene: 6. CDR3 nucleotide sequence: TGTGCCAGCAGCTTAGATCAAGCGGGGACCACCGGGGAGCTGTTTTTT. Protein: CASSLDQAGTTGELFF.

The V and J genes are TRBV12-5 and TRBJ1-4; D is uncertain. Deletions cut 1 base from V and 6 bases from J, with 18 bases between. CDR3 length: 17 amino acids. Germline CDR1 and CDR2: LGHNT and FRNRAP. DNA of the CDR3: TGTGCTAGTGGTTTGGATCCCACCGGGAGCCGGTATGAAAAACTGTTTTTT. Protein product: CASGLDPTGSRYEKLFF.

This chain joins TRBV4-3 and TRBJ1-2, with D unresolved. The CDR3 has 16 amino acids. Trimming shortened V by 0 bases and J by 3 bases, and 14 bases separated the two germline ends. Germline CDR1 and CDR2: LGHNA and YSLEER. The CDR3 reads CASSQDVWVEDYGYTF. The CDR3 region has the DNA TGCGCCAGCAGCCAAGATGTGTGGGTGGAGGACTATGGCTACACCTTC.